One and the same sample provided the 31 T cell receptor beta chains below, sequenced in a study of blood T cells in healthy people across ages. Combining a sample-barcoded 5' primer with a J-beta primer mix, a second PCR ran for roughly 7 to 12 cycles. TCRdb redid the calling of the 5' RACE reads with MiXCR, one entry per CDR3 protein. Here the sample spans 800,000 to 1,000,000 distinct CDR3 sequences, 40% to 60% being singletons. Sequences were obtained from blood. The receptors come from a man younger than 40 in good health.

Only a few counts were recorded for this clonotype. The chain joins TRBV7-2 to TRBJ2-4; a weak D match, TRBD2 (5 bases). V lost 0 bases to trimming and J lost 7 bases, with 10 bases between them. CDR1 is SGHTA and CDR2 is FQGNSA in the germline V gene. The CDR3 spans 14 residues. The CDR3 region has the DNA TGTGCCAGCAGCTTAGCGTCCGGGGTGAACATTCAGTACTTC. Its translation is CASSLASGVNIQYF.

V usage is TRBV6-1 and J usage is TRBJ1-6; TRBD1 matches 9 bases. V was pared by 5 bases and J by 10 bases, with 18 bases of the junction left unmatched. Germline V lookup: CDR1 MNHNS, CDR2 SASEGT. This CDR3 is built from 18 residues. Written as DNA, the CDR3 is TGTGCCAGCAGTCCCTGGGTCTATATGGGACAGGGAAGGTCACCCCTCCACTTT. Translated: CASSPWVYMGQGRSPLHF.

This chain connects TRBV4-1 to TRBJ2-3; 7 positions agree with TRBD2. The germline V gene encodes CDR1 MGHRA and CDR2 YSYEKL. The CDR3 runs to 16 residues. V trimming: 6 bases; J trimming: 0 bases; junction bases outside the gene matches: 9. The CDR3 DNA follows: TGCGCCAGCAGGGGAGGCGGGGGAACTAGCACAGATACGCAGTATTTT. Residues: CASRGGGGTSTDTQYF.

This clonotype was seen more than once but under ten times. The genes are TRBV27 and TRBJ1-4, with D possibly matching TRBD1 (6 bases). V lost 6 bases and J lost 8, with 13 bases in between. The CDR3 spans 13 residues. Germline values: CDR1 MNHEY, CDR2 SMNVEV (reference sequence). This CDR3 is CASRKGGREKLFF. CDR3 DNA sequence: TGTGCCAGCAGGAAAGGGGGAAGGGAAAAACTGTTTTTT. Full variable domain (missing parts from reference TRBV27 and TRBJ1-4): EAQVTQNPRYLITVTGKKLTVTCSQNMNHEYMSWYRQDPGLGLRQIYYSMNVEVTDKGDVPEGYKVSRKEKRNFPLILESPSPNQTSLYFCASRKGGREKLFFGSGTQLSVL.

This clonotype has only a few counts. The chain recombines TRBV7-9 with TRBJ2-1; perhaps D is TRBD1 or TRBD2 (6 bases each). This CDR3 comprises 14 residues. Deletions cut 0 bases from V and 9 bases from J, with 12 bases between. Germline assignment: CDR1 SEHNR and CDR2 FQNEAQ (reference sequence). The CDR3 bases are TGTGCCAGCAGCTTAGCGGTGGGGGGCTTTGAGCAGTTCTTC. It translates to CASSLAVGGFEQFF.

The V gene is TRBV21-1, the J gene TRBJ1-5; the table names TRBD1, a call not compared with the DNA. TRBV21-1 is a listed pseudogene. The CDR3 contains 20 residues. CDR3 DNA sequence: TGTGCCAGCAGCAAACACGAGAACGAGGACGAAGGACAGGGGGGTCAGCCCCAGCATTTT. Residues: CASSKHENEDEGQGGQPQHF.

The V gene is TRBV4-3, the J gene TRBJ2-3; 8 bases fit TRBD2. Germline trimming cut 3 bases from V and 4 bases from J; bases unmatched to any gene: 9. CDR3 size: 16 residues. CDR1 and CDR2 (germline): LGHNA, YSLEER. CDR3: CASSQRRGGPADTQYF. The DNA of the CDR3 is TGCGCCAGCAGCCAGCGACGGGGGGGCCCGGCAGATACGCAGTATTTT.

The V and J genes are TRBV28 and TRBJ1-2; D unresolved. V lost 2 bases, J lost 3 bases, and 7 bases lay in between. Germline assignment: CDR1 MDHEN and CDR2 SYDVKM. CDR3 size: 13 residues. The DNA of the CDR3 is TGTGCCAGCAGTTTACCAGGTCACTATGGCTACACCTTC. Translated: CASSLPGHYGYTF.

This clonotype was detected a few times. The gene calls are TRBV15 and TRBJ1-2, with 7 bases aligning to TRBD1. The CDR3 contains 12 residues. Germline CDR1 is LNHNV and CDR2 is YYDKDF (reference sequence). V shed 7 bases, J shed 3 bases, and the junction held 2 bases outside the gene matches. Here the CDR3 reads CATIGGYYGYTF. The CDR3 DNA reads as TGTGCCACCATAGGGGGCTACTATGGCTACACCTTC.

The rearrangement uses TRBV6-6 and TRBJ2-3; perhaps D is TRBD1 or TRBD2 (6 bases each). V lost 11 bases, J lost 1 base, and 13 bases lay in between. The CDR3 covers 13 residues. Looked up from germline, CDR1 is MNHNY and CDR2 is SVGAGI (reference sequence). CDR3 nucleotides: TGTGCCGCCGGAGGGGGGCGCACAGATACGCAGTATTTT. Protein sequence: CAAGGGRTDTQYF.

The chain recombines TRBV28 with TRBJ2-7; a possible D gene is TRBD1 (5 bases). The V and J ends lost 3 bases and 2 bases respectively, with 11 bases between them. Per germline, CDR1 MDHEN and CDR2 SYDVKM. CDR3 length: 14 residues. The CDR3 nucleotides are TGTGCCAGCAGTTTCCTGGAAGGGGCCTACGAGCAGTACTTC. Its translation: CASSFLEGAYEQYF.

This sequence joins TRBV12-5 and TRBJ2-1; 7 bases map to TRBD1. Germline loops: CDR1 LGHNT, CDR2 FRNRAP. This CDR3 region has 13 residues. The V segment lost 6 bases and the J segment 15 bases; nucleotides outside the gene matches: 14. CDR3 residues: CASGLGQAVGPFF. Here the CDR3 DNA reads TGTGCTAGTGGCCTCGGACAGGCGGTAGGTCCGTTCTTC.

The chain joins TRBV29-1 to TRBJ1-5; TRBD1 agrees at 9 bases. V gave up 7 bases and J gave up 4 bases; unmatched junction bases: 11. This CDR3 contains 15 residues. The germline gives CDR1 SQVTM, CDR2 ANQGSEA. This chain's CDR3 is CSARQGEGPNQPQHF. DNA for the CDR3: TGCAGCGCGAGACAGGGGGAAGGGCCGAATCAGCCCCAGCATTTT.

The sample holds one count of this clonotype. The V and J genes are TRBV3-1 and TRBJ2-5; 10 bases map to TRBD2. Unmatched junction bases numbered 9, after V lost 0 bases and J lost 11 bases. The length of the CDR3 is 15 residues. Germline values: CDR1 LGHDT, CDR2 YNNKEL (reference sequence). The CDR3: CASSQDGTSAREQYF. The CDR3 DNA reads as TGTGCCAGCAGCCAAGATGGGACTAGCGCGCGGGAGCAGTACTTC.

The chain uses TRBV20-1 and TRBJ2-5; 7 bases agree with TRBD2. The DNA end is more similar to TRBJ2-7, so the J call may be wrong. The CDR3 extends over 16 amino acids. Germline loops: CDR1 DFQATT, CDR2 SNEGSKA (reference sequence). As DNA, the CDR3 is TGCAGTGCTAGGCCCCCCGACGGGGGGATTTGGTACGAGCAGTACTTC. Its protein is CSARPPDGGIWYEQYF.

This clonotype was recorded a few times. This sequence joins TRBV5-1 and TRBJ1-1; 7 bases line up with TRBD1. The germline V gene has CDR1 SGHRS and CDR2 YFSETQ. The CDR3 covers 15 residues. The junction had 6 bases not matched to a gene; V was cut back by 0 bases and J by 4 bases. The CDR3 bases are TGCGCCAGCAGCTTGGGCAGGGGGGCTAGCACTGAAGCTTTCTTT. It encodes CASSLGRGASTEAFF. The full variable domain, completed using reference TRBV5-1 and TRBJ1-1, is KAGVTQTPRYLIKTRGQQVTLSCSPISGHRSVSWYQQTPGQGLQFLFEYFSETQRNKGNFPGRFSGRQFSNSRSEMNVSTLELGDSALYLCASSLGRGASTEAFFGQGTRLTVV.

As to this clonotype: At one of its ends the junction is not consistent with the germline gene, which may arise from a read error. V is TRBV12-3 or TRBV12-4 and J is TRBJ2-1, with TRBD2 matching 7 bases. The CDR3 loop spans 12 amino acids. The CDR3 sequence: CAGSLGGGEQFF. The CDR3 DNA is TGTGCCGGCAGTTTGGGGGGGGGTGAGCAGTTCTTC.

The chain recombines TRBV2 with TRBJ2-5, with 12 bases lining up with TRBD2. This CDR3 comprises 15 residues. V shed 6 bases and J 5 bases; nucleotides not matched to a gene: 7. Per germline, CDR1 SNHLY and CDR2 FYNNEI. The CDR3 is CASSPGLAGSETQYF. CDR3 in DNA: TGTGCCAGCAGCCCAGGACTAGCGGGGTCGGAGACCCAGTACTTC.

The genes are TRBV4-1 and TRBJ2-1; tentatively, D is TRBD1 (6 bases). Germline V gives CDR1 MGHRA, CDR2 YSYEKL. The CDR3 loop spans 16 amino acids. V was cut by 4 bases and J by 2 bases, with 15 bases left in between. CDR3 amino acids: CASSRQTGSPYNEQFF. In DNA, the CDR3 is TGCGCCAGCAGCCGACAAACAGGGAGCCCCTACAATGAGCAGTTCTTC.

In regard to this clonotype: Given a much more abundant clone one base away, this may be a read error. The J gene is TRBJ2-1, the V gene TRBV9; 7 bases match TRBD1. The length of the CDR3 is 15 residues. V lost 0 bases and J lost 0; bases outside the gene matches: 0. Germline V gene lookup returns CDR1 SGDLS and CDR2 YYNGEE. The CDR3 spells CASSVEGASYNEQFF. The CDR3 DNA reads as TGTGCCAGCAGCGTAGAGGGGGCCTCCTACAATGAGCAGTTCTTC.

This clonotype has just a few counts. This chain uses TRBV27 with TRBJ2-7; 7 bases are a match to TRBD2. Germline CDR1 and CDR2: MNHEY and SMNVEV (reference sequence). The CDR3 spans 14 residues. V shed 2 bases and J 3 bases; nucleotides not matched to a gene: 4. CDR3 sequence reads: CASSLQAGFYEQYF. CDR3 coding DNA: TGTGCCAGCAGTTTACAAGCGGGGTTCTACGAGCAGTACTTC.

The CDR3 bases are TGCAGTGCTACGCCTAGCGGGGGGCCCAAAGAGACCCAGTACTTC. This sequence encodes CSATPSGGPKETQYF. The rearrangement joins TRBV20-1 to TRBJ2-5, with TRBD2 matching over 11 bases. Unmatched junction bases numbered 7, after V lost 4 bases and J lost 3 bases. This CDR3 comprises 15 residues. The germline CDR1 and CDR2 sequences are DFQATT and SNEGSKA (reference sequence).

V is TRBV20-1 and J is TRBJ2-7; a weak D match, TRBD1 (6 bases). The CDR3 length is 14 residues. CDR1 is DFQATT, CDR2 SNEGSKA, per germline (reference sequence). Trimming took 1 base from V and 7 from J, leaving 17 bases between them. CDR3 nucleotides: TGCAGTGCTAGAGCCGGGGACACCTTGGGGGAGCAGTACTTC. Its protein is CSARAGDTLGEQYF.

This clonotype is a singleton in its sample. The rearrangement uses TRBV7-8 and TRBJ2-2, with 10 bases matching TRBD1. Trimming cost V 4 bases and J 4 bases; bases outside gene matches: 6. This CDR3 region has 16 residues. Germline V lookup: CDR1 SGHVS, CDR2 FQNEAQ. DNA of the CDR3: TGTGCCAGCAGCTCCACAGACAGGGGGCGCACCGGGGAGCTGTTTTTT. The encoded protein is CASSSTDRGRTGELFF. The full variable domain, in which reference TRBV7-8 and TRBJ2-2 provide the parts outside the CDR3, is GAGVSQSPRYKVAKRGQDVALRCDPISGHVSLFWYQQALGQGPEFLTYFQNEAQLDKSGLPSDRFFAERPEGSVSTLKIQRTQQEDSAVYLCASSSTDRGRTGELFFGEGSRLTVL.

With regard to this clonotype: At one end the junction does not follow the germline gene, possibly because of a read error. The chain joins TRBV7-9 to TRBJ2-4; TRBD1 matches at 7 bases. The end of the DNA is better explained by TRBJ2-7, so the J call may be wrong. This CDR3 spans 12 amino acids. Germline V gene data show CDR1 as SEHNR and CDR2 as FQNEAQ (reference sequence). The CDR3 here is CSSSLQGYEQYF. Here the CDR3 DNA reads TGTTCCAGCAGCCTACAGGGGTACGAGCAGTACTTC.

The J gene is TRBJ2-7, the V gene TRBV20-1; 7 positions match TRBD1. J was trimmed by 5 bases and V by 3 bases; bases with no gene match: 4. This CDR3 contains 12 residues. The germline CDR1 and CDR2 sequences are DFQATT and SNEGSKA (reference sequence). CDR3 sequence reads: CSARETGNEQYF. CDR3 coding DNA: TGCAGTGCTAGGGAGACAGGGAACGAGCAGTACTTC.

This clonotype turned up a few times. J is TRBJ1-1 and V is TRBV6-5, with TRBD1 as a possible D gene (6 bases). The germline CDR1 and CDR2 sequences are MNHEY and SVGAGI. Trimming removed 0 bases from V and 5 bases from J, with 28 bases in between. The CDR3 contains 20 residues. Here the CDR3 reads CASSYSGLGNGDISGTEAFF. The CDR3 DNA reads as TGTGCCAGCAGTTACTCGGGTCTGGGGAACGGGGACATTTCGGGTACTGAAGCTTTCTTT.

The V and J genes are TRBV5-4 and TRBJ2-5; D call uncertain. CDR3 size: 18 residues. V shed 3 bases and J shed 2 bases, with 23 bases lying between them. Germline V lookup: CDR1 SGHNT, CDR2 YYREEE (reference sequence). The CDR3 sequence: CASSSRYSGRSEQETQYF. The CDR3, as DNA: TGTGCCAGCAGCTCTCGATATTCCGGGCGTTCGGAGCAAGAGACCCAGTACTTC.

This chain joins TRBV20-1 and TRBJ1-3; D call uncertain. CDR3 length equals 16 residues. V was shortened by 0 bases and J by 2 bases, with 14 bases between the two germline ends. CDR1 DFQATT and CDR2 SNEGSKA come from the germline V gene (reference sequence). CDR3 DNA sequence: TGCAGTGCTAGAGATTCGACAAACGCCGCTGGAAACACCATATATTTT. It specifies CSARDSTNAAGNTIYF.

The chain joins TRBV28 to TRBJ1-1, with D possibly matching TRBD1 (6 bases). The CDR3 consists of 11 residues. Looked up from germline, CDR1 is MDHEN and CDR2 is SYDVKM. Trimming pared 7 bases from V and 12 bases from J, leaving 15 bases between. The CDR3 sequence: CASTTGGGTFF. The CDR3 DNA is TGTGCCAGCACCACCGGAGGGGGAACTTTCTTT.

This clonotype was seen a handful of times. This chain uses TRBV12-3 or TRBV12-4 with TRBJ1-5; TRBD1 matches at 7 bases. The CDR3 runs to 14 residues. Trimming took 5 bases from V and 7 from J; bases not matched to a gene: 8. The DNA of the CDR3 is TGTGCCAGCAGTCCACAGGGAGGGGGCCAGCCCCAGCATTTT. Translated, it gives CASSPQGGGQPQHF.